The clone carrying this TCR beta chain was recorded only once. Its matching antigen is unknown. This specimen comes from a study of cytomegalovirus exposure and HLA in healthy donors. The study's findings and limits: There were about 160 TCR beta chains listed as cytomegalovirus-associated. Most TCR sequences showed up rarely, but some public TCRs showed up in many donors.

CDR1 and CDR2 (germline): SGDLS, YYNGEE. V lost 0 bases to trimming and J lost 6 bases; unmatched junction nucleotides: 9. The length of the CDR3 is 15 residues. PCR involved 60 Vbeta and 13 Jbeta primers. Some clones are missing from TCRdb's copy, which holds only in-frame ones; the method was immunoSEQ multiplex PCR. The sample contains about 260,000 clones, roughly 70% of which appear only once. The J gene is TRBJ2-7, the V gene TRBV9; TRBD2 agrees at 7 bases. Sequencing was done on a sample of PBMCs. The sequence was obtained from a female donor in good health and CMV-seronegative. The DNA of the CDR3 is TGTGCCAGCAGCGTAGATGGGGGGACGGGGGGCGAGCAGTACTTC. Translating gives CASSVDGGTGGEQYF.